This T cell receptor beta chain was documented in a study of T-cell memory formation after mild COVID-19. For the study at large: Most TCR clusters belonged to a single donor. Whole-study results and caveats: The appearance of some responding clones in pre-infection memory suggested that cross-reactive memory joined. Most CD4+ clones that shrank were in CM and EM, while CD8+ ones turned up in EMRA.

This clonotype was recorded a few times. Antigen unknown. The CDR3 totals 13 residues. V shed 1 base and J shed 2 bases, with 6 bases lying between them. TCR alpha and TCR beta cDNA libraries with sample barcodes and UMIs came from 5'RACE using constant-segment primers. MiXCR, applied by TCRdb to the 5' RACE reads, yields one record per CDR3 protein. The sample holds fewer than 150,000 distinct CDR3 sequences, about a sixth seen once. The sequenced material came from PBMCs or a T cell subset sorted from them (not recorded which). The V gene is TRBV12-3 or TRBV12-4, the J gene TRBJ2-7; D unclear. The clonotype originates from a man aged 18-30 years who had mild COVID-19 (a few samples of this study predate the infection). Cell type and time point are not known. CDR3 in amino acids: CASSLENTYEQYF. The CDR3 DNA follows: TGTGCCAGCAGTTTAGAAAATACCTACGAGCAGTACTTC.